Here is one T cell receptor (beta chain) with its context. The record originates from a study of control samples from healthy donors and cancer patients. The CDR3 extends over 15 amino acids. Germline V CDR1 and CDR2: SGHDT, YYEEEE. V was cut by 2 bases and J by 0 bases, with 9 bases left in between. Profiled with immunoSEQ multiplex PCR; TCRdb holds only in-frame clones, not every one. This sample has some 130,000 clones, with 85% to 95% found just once. Input material: PBMCs. The clonotype originates from a man between 45 and 60 years old with head and neck cancer. The rearrangement links TRBV5-6 to TRBJ2-1; either TRBD1 or TRBD2 may fit D (6 bases each). The CDR3 bases are TGTGCCAGCAGCTTAAGGGGGGCCTCCTACAATGAGCAGTTCTTC. Protein sequence: CASSLRGASYNEQFF.